The entry below describes one TCR beta chain. Its antigen remains unidentified. V shed 5 bases, J shed 5 bases, and the junction held 10 bases outside the gene matches. This CDR3 is 16 amino acids long. Per the germline V gene, CDR1 is SGHTA and CDR2 is FQGNSA. This entry belongs to a study of cytomegalovirus exposure and HLA in healthy donors. Whole-study results and caveats: In vitro work confirmed that a few CMV-associated chains recognize CMV antigens.

13 Jbeta primers and 60 Vbeta primers were used for the PCR. Measured with immunoSEQ multiplex PCR; TCRdb has only the in-frame clones, and not every one. Of under 200,000 clones in the sample, more than 75% are singletons; the top ten hold about 2.5%. The clonotype was recovered from a man aged 25-40 years in good health and CMV-seropositive. Sequencing was carried out using PBMCs. The chain links TRBV7-2 to TRBJ2-2, with TRBD1 identical over 8 bases. The CDR3 sequence: CASSLLGQGNTGELFF. CDR3 bases: TGTGCCAGCAGCCTGCTTGGACAGGGTAATACCGGGGAGCTGTTTTTT.